These T cell receptor beta chains were read from a single sample in a study of blood T cell repertoires in COVID-19. Libraries were prepared by immunoSEQ multiplex PCR; TCRdb keeps only in-frame clonotypes and omits some of them. This sample has about 120,000 clones; about four fifths occur once, and the top ten carry approximately 3.5%. Material for sequencing was PBMCs or T cells enriched from blood (not recorded which). These receptors were collected from a woman in her thirties who had recovered from COVID-19. Each CDR3 is given with its conserved first and last residue. D genes are given only for firm matches. Only some rows state a clone size, as once, few, many or a class for expanded clones.

abundance,j_gene,d_gene,v_gene,CDR3aa,CDR3nt
.,TRBJ2-3,TRBD2,TRBV28,CASSLWILAADTQYF,TGTGCCAGCAGTTTATGGATACTAGCGGCAGATACGCAGTATTTT
.,TRBJ1-1,.,TRBV28,CASSYPGGLRGAFF,TGTGCCAGCAGTTACCCCGGGGGTTTGCGGGGAGCTTTCTTT
.,TRBJ2-1,TRBD2,TRBV18,CASSQGTSGSLYNEQFF,TGTGCCAGCTCACAAGGGACTAGCGGGAGCTTGTACAATGAGCAGTTCTTC
.,TRBJ1-4,.,TRBV15,CATSRDRGGGEKLFF,TGTGCCACCAGCAGGGATCGGGGGGGTGGTGAAAAACTGTTTTTT
.,TRBJ1-1,.,TRBV7-9,CASSRITGNTEAFF,TGTGCCAGCAGCCGCATAACAGGGAACACTGAAGCTTTCTTT
.,TRBJ2-7,TRBD1,TRBV2,CASSDTTGAYEQYF,TGTGCCAGCAGTGATACTACAGGGGCCTACGAGCAGTACTTC
.,TRBJ2-7,TRBD2,TRBV7-9,CASTLAGTGGTSGRPHEQYF,TGTGCCAGCACCCTAGCCGGGACAGGGGGGACTAGCGGGAGGCCCCACGAGCAGTACTTC
.,TRBJ2-3,.,TRBV5-6,CASSPVGAVADTQYF,TGTGCCAGCAGCCCTGTTGGGGCCGTCGCAGATACGCAGTATTTT
.,TRBJ1-4,.,TRBV9,CASSVGTSGANEKLFF,TGTGCCAGCAGCGTAGGGACCTCGGGAGCTAATGAAAAACTGTTTTTT
.,TRBJ2-1,.,TRBV9,CASSVGQGGYNEQFF,TGTGCCAGCAGCGTAGGGCAGGGAGGCTACAATGAGCAGTTCTTC
few,TRBJ2-7,.,TRBV6-5,CASSRGSNADEQYF,TGTGCCAGCAGTCGAGGATCCAACGCCGACGAGCAGTACTTC
.,TRBJ1-6,.,TRBV7-9,CASSATRNSPLHF,TGTGCCAGCAGCGCCACAAGAAATTCACCCCTCCACTTT